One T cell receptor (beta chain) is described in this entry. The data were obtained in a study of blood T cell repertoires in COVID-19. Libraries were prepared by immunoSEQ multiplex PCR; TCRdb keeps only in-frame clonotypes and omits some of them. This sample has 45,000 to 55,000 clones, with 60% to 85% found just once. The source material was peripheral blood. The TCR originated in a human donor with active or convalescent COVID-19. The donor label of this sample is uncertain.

CDR3 sequence reads: CASSITGTGASQPQHF. The DNA of the CDR3 is TGTGCCAGTAGTATTACCGGGACAGGGGCCTCGCAGCCCCAGCATTTT. This chain links TRBV19 with TRBJ1-5; 10 bases match TRBD1. V lost 3 bases and J lost 7; bases outside the gene matches: 9. The CDR3 runs 16 residues. Germline values: CDR1 LNHDA, CDR2 SQIVND (reference sequence).